The 9 T cell receptor beta chains below all came from one sample that was sequenced in a study of blood T cell repertoires in COVID-19. Assay used: immunoSEQ multiplex PCR; TCRdb lists only in-frame clones, some missing. Of approximately 140,000 clones in the sample, around 80% were seen once. Sequences were obtained from peripheral blood. Every receptor here comes from a human donor in a cohort sampled during active COVID-19.

The chain recombines TRBV11-3 with TRBJ2-3; TRBD2 matches 11 bases. Germline V gene lookup returns CDR1 SGHNT and CDR2 YENEEA. Trimming took 3 bases from V and 5 from J; bases not matched to a gene: 1. CDR3 length: 14 residues. In DNA form, the CDR3 reads TGTGCCAGCAGCTTTAGCGGGGGGGTAGATACGCAGTATTTT. This encodes CASSFSGGVDTQYF.

The chain carries TRBV27 and TRBJ2-5, with 9 nucleotides matching TRBD2. CDR3 size: 17 residues. V was clipped by 5 bases and J by 0 bases; unmatched bases: 10. The germline V gene has CDR1 MNHEY and CDR2 SMNVEV (reference sequence). Here the CDR3 DNA reads TGTGCCAGCAGTCGGGCGGGGGGGGGACTGTACCAAGAGACCCAGTACTTC. Encoded protein: CASSRAGGGLYQETQYF.

The chain joins TRBV27 to TRBJ1-2; D gene ambiguous. The CDR3 consists of 13 residues. The V gene's germline CDR1 is MNHEY and CDR2 SMNVEV (reference sequence). V lost 5 bases to trimming and J lost 8 bases, with 15 bases between them. In DNA form, the CDR3 reads TGTGCCAGCAGTCCTCAGGTTTTTGAAGGCTACACCTTC. Translation: CASSPQVFEGYTF.

The J gene is TRBJ2-3, the V gene TRBV3-1 (or the pseudogene TRBV3-2), with 11 nucleotides matching TRBD1. V lost 2 bases, J lost 14 bases, and 12 bases stayed unmatched. The CDR3 is 15 residues long. Germline V gene sequence: CDR1 LGHDT, CDR2 YNNKEL (reference sequence). CDR3 sequence: CASSQLGQGAPGRYF. DNA of the CDR3: TGTGCCAGCAGCCAACTCGGACAGGGGGCGCCGGGTCGGTATTTT.

V usage is TRBV2 and J usage is TRBJ2-3, with D maybe TRBD1 (6 bases). Trimming removed 3 bases from V and 2 bases from J, with 15 bases in between. CDR3 size: 16 residues. Germline loops: CDR1 SNHLY, CDR2 FYNNEI. The CDR3 DNA reads as TGTGCCAGCAGTGACCAGGGTGGGGGCCCCACAGATACGCAGTATTTT. Translation gives CASSDQGGGPTDTQYF.

This clone was seen a handful of times. The CDR3 spells CATSAPYTDTQYF. CDR3 nucleotides: TGTGCCACCAGTGCTCCCTACACAGATACGCAGTATTTT. The chain carries TRBV24-1 and TRBJ2-3; D not certain. This CDR3 has 13 residues. With 5 bases removed from V and 2 bases from J, the gap between germline ends came to 7 bases. Germline V gives CDR1 KGHDR, CDR2 SFDVKD.

The rearrangement uses TRBV27 and TRBJ1-2, with 7 nucleotides matching TRBD1. With V trimmed by 6 bases and J by 0 bases, 7 bases remained unmatched. Germline values: CDR1 MNHEY, CDR2 SMNVEV (reference sequence). The CDR3 runs 15 residues. The CDR3, as DNA: TGTGCCAGCAGCCAGCCCGGGACAGCTAACTATGGCTACACCTTC. Protein: CASSQPGTANYGYTF.

The V gene is TRBV18, the J gene TRBJ2-5; D might be TRBD1 (6 bases). Looked up from germline, CDR1 is KGHSH and CDR2 is LQKENI. V was clipped by 5 bases and J by 2 bases, with 27 bases between them. This CDR3 is 19 amino acids long. The CDR3 DNA follows: TGTGCCAGCTCATCAAATCCTCCTTCTCCGGGACACCTACAAGAGACCCAGTACTTC. Translated: CASSSNPPSPGHLQETQYF.

The V call is TRBV7-3, the J call TRBJ2-2, with D tentatively TRBD2 (6 bases). In germline, CDR1 is SGHTA, CDR2 FQGTGA. CDR3 size: 17 residues. Between the trimmed V and J ends, which lost 1 base and 6 bases, there was a span of 18 bases. The CDR3 region is CASSLNARGIDSGELFF. CDR3 nucleotide sequence: TGTGCCAGCAGCTTAAACGCGCGGGGCATCGATTCCGGGGAGCTGTTTTTT.